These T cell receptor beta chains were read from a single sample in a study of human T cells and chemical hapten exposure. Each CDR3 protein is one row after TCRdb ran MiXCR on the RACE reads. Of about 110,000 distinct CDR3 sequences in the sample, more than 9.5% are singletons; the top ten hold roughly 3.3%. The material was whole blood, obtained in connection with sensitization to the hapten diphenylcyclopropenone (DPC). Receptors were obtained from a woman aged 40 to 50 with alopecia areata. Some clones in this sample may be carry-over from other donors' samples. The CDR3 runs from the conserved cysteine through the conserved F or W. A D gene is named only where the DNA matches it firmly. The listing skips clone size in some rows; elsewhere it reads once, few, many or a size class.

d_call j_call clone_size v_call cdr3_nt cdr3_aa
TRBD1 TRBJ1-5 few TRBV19 TGTGCCAGTAGACAACAGGGGGATCAGCCCCAGCATTTT CASRQQGDQPQHF
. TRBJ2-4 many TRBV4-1 TGCGCCAGCAGCCAAGATTGGGCGGTAGCCAAAAACATTCAGTACTTC CASSQDWAVAKNIQYF
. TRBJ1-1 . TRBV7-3 TGTGCCAGCAGCTTAGGGGGTGTAGGGAACACTGAAGCTTTCTTT CASSLGGVGNTEAFF
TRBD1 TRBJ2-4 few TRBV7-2 TGTGCCAGCAGCCCTAGAGGGAACACGGACAGGGGTGCCAAAAACATTCAGTACTTC CASSPRGNTDRGAKNIQYF
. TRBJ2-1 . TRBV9 TGTGCCAGCAGCGTAGCCCTCCCGGCCTACAATGAGCAGTTCTTC CASSVALPAYNEQFF
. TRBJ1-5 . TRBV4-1 TGCGCCAGCAGCCAAGAAGGGGGAAGGCAGCCCCAGCATTTT CASSQEGGRQPQHF
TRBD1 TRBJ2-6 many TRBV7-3 TGTGCCAGCAGCTTAACTGGGACAGGGATGTCCAACGTCCTGACTTTC CASSLTGTGMSNVLTF
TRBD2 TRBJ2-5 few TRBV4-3 TGCGCCAGCAGCCAAGATTTTGGACTAGCGGGGGGTAGACAAGAGACCCAGTACTTC CASSQDFGLAGGRQETQYF
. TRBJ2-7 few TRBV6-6 TGTGCCAGCAGTTACTCGATGTACAGCCGCTGGGAGCAGTACTTC CASSYSMYSRWEQYF
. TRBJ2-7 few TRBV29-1 TGCAGCGTTCGTCTGGGTCTGAGCTCCTACGAGCAGTACTTC CSVRLGLSSYEQYF
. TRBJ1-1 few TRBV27 TGTGCCAGCAGTTTCGGGCCTAACACTGAAGCTTTCTTT CASSFGPNTEAFF
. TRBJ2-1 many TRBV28 TGTGCCAGCAGTTCCCCTTGGAGGAGCTCCTACAATGAGCAGTTCTTC CASSSPWRSSYNEQFF
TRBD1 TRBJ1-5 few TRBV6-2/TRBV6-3 TGTGCCAGCAGTCAAGGGGGCCCATATCAGCCCCAGCATTTT CASSQGGPYQPQHF
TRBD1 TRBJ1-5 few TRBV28 TGTGCCAGCACCCTACCGACAGGGGCAGGCAATCAGCCCCAGCATTTT CASTLPTGAGNQPQHF
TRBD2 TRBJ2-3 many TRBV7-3 TGTGCCAGCAGCCCAATACCGCTAGCGGGGGACACAGATACGCAGTATTTT CASSPIPLAGDTDTQYF
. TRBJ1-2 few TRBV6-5 TGTGCCAGCAGTTACTCTCCCCAGGGAGATGGCTACACCTTC CASSYSPQGDGYTF
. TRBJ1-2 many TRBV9 TGTGCCAGCAGGGGGTACGATAACTATGGCTACACCTTC CASRGYDNYGYTF
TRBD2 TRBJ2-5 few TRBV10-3 TGTGCCATCAGCGCTACCGGGACTAGCATCGAGACCCAGTACTTC CAISATGTSIETQYF
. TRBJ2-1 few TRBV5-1 TGCGCCAGCAGCTTGGGAGTCCCTCGTTCAGGGCAGTTCTTC CASSLGVPRSGQFF
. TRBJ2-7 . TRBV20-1 TGCAGTGCTAGGGACGACGACTACGAGCAGTACTTC CSARDDDYEQYF
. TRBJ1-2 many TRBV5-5 TGTGCCAGCAGCTTGGATCCTGTCCCCTATGGCTACACCTTC CASSLDPVPYGYTF
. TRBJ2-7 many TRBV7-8 TGTGCCAGCAGCTTACTCTGGAACTCCTACGAGCAGTACTTC CASSLLWNSYEQYF
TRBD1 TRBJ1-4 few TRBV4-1 TGCGCCAGCAGCCAAGATGGGGCCAGGGGGCAAGGAGAAAAACTGTTTTTT CASSQDGARGQGEKLFF
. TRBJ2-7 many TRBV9 TGTGCCAGCAGCGTCTCCGGGACCGGGCCCCAGGGGGAGCAGTACTTC CASSVSGTGPQGEQYF
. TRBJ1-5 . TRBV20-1 TGCAGTGCTATCCCCGAGAGGTATAGCAATCAGCCCCAGCATTTT CSAIPERYSNQPQHF